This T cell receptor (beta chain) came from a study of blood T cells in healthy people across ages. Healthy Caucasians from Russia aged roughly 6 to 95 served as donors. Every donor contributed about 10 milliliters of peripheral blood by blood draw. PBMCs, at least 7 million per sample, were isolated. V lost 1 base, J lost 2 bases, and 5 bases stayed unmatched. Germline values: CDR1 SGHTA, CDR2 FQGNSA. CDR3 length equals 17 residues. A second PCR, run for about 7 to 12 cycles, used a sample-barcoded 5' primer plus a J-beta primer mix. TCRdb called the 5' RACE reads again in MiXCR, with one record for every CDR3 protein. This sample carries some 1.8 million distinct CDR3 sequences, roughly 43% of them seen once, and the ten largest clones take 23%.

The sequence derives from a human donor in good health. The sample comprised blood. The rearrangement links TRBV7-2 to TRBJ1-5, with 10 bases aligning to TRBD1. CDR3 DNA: TGTGCCAGCAGCTTAGGGGGAGGGACAGGGGGCAATCAGCCCCAGCATTTT. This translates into CASSLGGGTGGNQPQHF.